The source of this T cell receptor (beta chain) is a study of blood T cell repertoires in COVID-19. For the study at large: COVID-19 samples, acute and convalescent, were from the United States, Italy and Spain.

Some clones are missing from TCRdb's copy, which holds only in-frame ones; the method was immunoSEQ multiplex PCR. The data show a few hundred thousand clones, with roughly 88% seen just once and 9% to 15% held by the top ten. The J segment lost 3 bases and the V segment lost 5 bases, leaving 10 bases of the junction unmatched. CDR1 is MDHEN, CDR2 SYDVKM, per germline. The CDR3 length is 16 residues. This chain connects TRBV28 to TRBJ2-5; 9 bases align to TRBD2. This receptor was obtained from a man aged 80 or over with acute or convalescent COVID-19. The sample consisted of peripheral blood. CDR3 in DNA: TGTGCCAGCAGTGATAGCGGGAGCCGGAGAGAAGAGACCCAGTACTTC. The encoded protein is CASSDSGSRREETQYF.